This TCR beta chain stems from a study of Ad26.COV2.S vaccination and SARS-CoV-2 variants. Study-wide background: Within the COV1001 Ad26.COV2.S trial arm, the donor was enrolled. Dosing was one shot or two shots 56 days apart.

Treatment indicated: around 19 received Ad26.COV2.S at low or high dose, single or two shots; five or six received placebo; per-sample allocation not given. Following the first vaccine or placebo injection, samples were taken on day 63. This clone was counted once. Antigen unknown. Overall study findings and caveats: After vaccination, substantial breadth of spike-specific CD8+ and CD4+ responses was reported. Possible underestimation of total T cell responses by the TCR breadth and depth analyses was noted.

Generated by immunoSEQ multiplex PCR, the TCRdb table keeps only in-frame clones and is missing some. Of almost 400,000 clones listed, around 89% were seen once; the top ten hold 1.5% to 2%. Material: peripheral blood, obtained in a trial of Ad26.COV2.S vaccine versus placebo. This receptor was taken from a person aged 18-65 years who received the Ad26.COV2.S COVID-19 vaccine or a placebo.

The DNA for the CDR3 is TGTGCCTTGTCGGCGGGAGGCGGGGGCAATGAGCAGTTCTTC. This translates into CALSAGGGGNEQFF. This rearrangement joins TRBV28 to TRBJ2-1, with TRBD2 identical over 8 bases. The V gene's germline CDR1 is MDHEN and CDR2 SYDVKM. Trimming took 11 bases from V and 6 from J; bases not matched to a gene: 12. The CDR3 runs to 14 residues.